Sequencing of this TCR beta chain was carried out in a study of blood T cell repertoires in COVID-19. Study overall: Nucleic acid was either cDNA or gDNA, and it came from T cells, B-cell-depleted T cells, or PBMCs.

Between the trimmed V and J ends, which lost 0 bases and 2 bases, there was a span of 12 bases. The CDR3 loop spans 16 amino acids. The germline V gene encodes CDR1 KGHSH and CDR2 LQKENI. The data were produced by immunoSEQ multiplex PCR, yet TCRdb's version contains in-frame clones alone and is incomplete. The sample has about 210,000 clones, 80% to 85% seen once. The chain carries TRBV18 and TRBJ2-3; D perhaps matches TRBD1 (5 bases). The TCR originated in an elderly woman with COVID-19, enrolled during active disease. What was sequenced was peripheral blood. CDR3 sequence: CASSPPSRVHTDTQYF. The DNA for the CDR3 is TGTGCCAGCTCACCACCTAGCAGGGTTCACACAGATACGCAGTATTTT.